Listed here are 3 T cell receptor beta chains from one sample, sequenced in a study of metastatic and nonmetastatic thyroid tumors. TCRdb reprocessed the PCR reads via MiXCR. This table holds under 35,000 clones, approximately 40% found once. Nobody among the patients had been given any treatment before thyroid surgery. The sequenced sample was tumor tissue. These receptors all stem from a female donor with papillary thyroid cancer or a benign thyroid nodule (not recorded which). Some clones in this sample may be carry-over from other donors' samples.

The V gene is TRBV7-6, the J gene TRBJ1-2; no clear D gene. The germline gives CDR1 SGHVS, CDR2 FNYEAQ. The CDR3 length is 14 residues. Trimming removed 5 bases from V and 4 bases from J, with 14 bases in between. The CDR3 DNA sequence: TGTGCCAGCAGCGACCGCGCGCACAGCTATGGCTACACCTTC. Amino acids: CASSDRAHSYGYTF.

This clone was seen a few times. The gene calls are TRBV6-2 or TRBV6-3 and TRBJ2-2, with D perhaps TRBD2 (6 bases). This CDR3 comprises 14 residues. CDR1 and CDR2 (germline): MNHEY, SVGEGT. Trimming removed 6 bases from V and 6 bases from J, with 14 bases in between. The chain's CDR3 is CASRTGDSAGELFF. CDR3 bases: TGTGCCAGCAGGACGGGGGATTCGGCCGGGGAGCTGTTTTTT.

V gene TRBV11-1 combines with J gene TRBJ1-2, with unresolved D. V dropped 1 base and J dropped 3 bases, with 15 bases sitting between them. CDR1 and CDR2 (germline): SGHAT, FQDESV (reference sequence). The CDR3 has 16 residues. CDR3: CASSLVTLETYYGYTF. CDR3 nucleotide sequence: TGTGCCAGCAGCTTAGTCACGCTCGAGACTTACTATGGCTACACCTTC.